This T cell receptor (beta chain) was sequenced for a study of T-cell memory formation after mild COVID-19. Germline lookup yields CDR1 SEHNR and CDR2 FQNEAQ (reference sequence). This CDR3 is built from 13 residues. V lost 2 bases, J lost 4 bases, and 8 bases lay in between. Study-level results: Contracting clones from day 15 to 85 showed balanced CD4/CD8; later expanders favored CD4+. Within pre-infection memory, some responding clones were found, suggesting cross-reactive memory joined. Whether second-wave clones peaking at day 37 were SARS-CoV-2 specific went unconfirmed.

Notes on this clonotype: Its antigen is not identified.

5'RACE, which relied on constant-segment primers, yielded TCR alpha and TCR beta cDNA libraries carrying sample barcodes and UMIs. TCRdb reprocessed the 5' RACE reads with MiXCR, giving one entry per CDR3 protein. Here the sample spans about 540,000 distinct CDR3 sequences, roughly 20% being singletons. Sequencing was performed on PBMCs or a T cell subset sorted from them (not recorded which). The TCR sequence derives from an adult woman who had mild COVID-19 (a few samples of this study predate the infection). Cell type and time point are not known. This chain joins TRBV7-9 and TRBJ1-1, with a weak D call TRBD1 (5 bases). The CDR3 sequence: CASSLLQGTEAFF. CDR3 DNA sequence: TGTGCCAGCAGCTTACTGCAGGGCACTGAAGCTTTCTTT.